This T cell receptor (beta chain) emerged from a study of blood T cell repertoires in COVID-19. Study-wide background: Samples of COVID-19 (acute and convalescent) were obtained from the United States, Italy and Spain. From T cells, B-cell-depleted T cells, or PBMCs came the material, which was cDNA or gDNA.

Original processing notes: For nucleated cells, counts were estimated from reference gene primer amplification. The method was immunoSEQ multiplex PCR; TCRdb's version includes in-frame clones alone and lacks a portion of them. V, J and clone size reflect that table, while D and trimming were determined from the DNA. The repertoire holds about 4,700 clones, with roughly 82% as singletons. The CDR3 covers 13 residues. The germline CDR1 and CDR2 sequences are SNHLY and FYNNEI. V dropped 4 bases and J dropped 2 bases, with 8 bases sitting between them. The TCR originated in a man between 65 and 85 years old with active COVID-19. The sequenced material came from peripheral blood. The chain carries TRBV2 and TRBJ1-1; D gene uncertain. CDR3 bases: TGTGCCAGCAGTGTGGCAGATAACACTGAAGCTTTCTTT. This codes for CASSVADNTEAFF.